These 20 T cell receptor beta chains came from one sample sequenced in a study of Ad26.COV2.S vaccination and SARS-CoV-2 variants. Profiling relied on immunoSEQ multiplex PCR, and the TCRdb table lists in-frame clones only, not all of them. The table shows 300,000 to 350,000 clones, with roughly 91% occurring only once. As to treatment: about 20 received Ad26.COV2.S at low or high dose, single or two shots; about 5 received placebo; per-sample allocation not given. Day 63 following the first vaccine or placebo injection was when the samples were taken. The material was peripheral blood, obtained in a trial of Ad26.COV2.S vaccine versus placebo. Every receptor here comes from a person aged 18-60 years who received the Ad26.COV2.S COVID-19 vaccine or a placebo.

The sample holds a few counts of this clone. J is TRBJ2-7 and V is TRBV5-6, with D unclear. The germline gives CDR1 SGHDT, CDR2 YYEEEE. V lost 2 bases to trimming and J lost 3 bases, with 12 bases between them. This CDR3 contains 14 residues. The CDR3 spells CASSFPSVGYEQYF. CDR3 coding DNA: TGTGCCAGCAGCTTTCCTTCAGTGGGCTACGAGCAGTACTTC.

V usage is TRBV30 and J usage is TRBJ2-1; maybe TRBD2 (6 bases). Germline values: CDR1 GTSNPN, CDR2 SVGIG (reference sequence). Deletions cut 0 bases from V and 6 bases from J, with 9 bases between. The CDR3 length is 13 residues. Here the CDR3 DNA reads TGTGCCTGGAGTGTGCAACTAGCCAATGAGCAGTTCTTC. This translates into CAWSVQLANEQFF.

The chain couples TRBV7-8 to TRBJ1-2; no firm D call. Between the trimmed V and J ends, which lost 5 bases and 1 base, there was a span of 17 bases. CDR3 length equals 16 residues. CDR1 is SGHVS, CDR2 FQNEAQ, per germline. In DNA form, the CDR3 reads TGTGCCAGCAGCCCATCGTACCTGAAAGATAACTATGGCTACACCTTC. As protein: CASSPSYLKDNYGYTF.

The V gene is TRBV4-3, the J gene TRBJ1-4; D possibly corresponds to TRBD1 (6 bases). Germline-derived CDR1 and CDR2 are LGHNA and YSLEER. There are 17 residues in the CDR3. Between the trimmed V and J ends, which lost 0 bases and 0 bases, there was a span of 11 bases. The CDR3 nucleotides are TGCGCCAGCAGCCAAGAACAGGGAGCGACAACTAATGAAAAACTGTTTTTT. Amino acid sequence: CASSQEQGATTNEKLFF.

This rearrangement joins TRBV5-8 to TRBJ2-2; TRBD2 is a possible D gene (5 bases). CDR1 is SGHTS, CDR2 YDEGEE, per germline. V was trimmed by 5 bases and J by 1 base, leaving 6 bases between them. This CDR3 has 13 residues. CDR3 DNA: TGTGCCAGCAGGGACTGGAACACCGGGGAGCTGTTTTTT. This sequence encodes CASRDWNTGELFF.

The chain employs TRBV5-6 and TRBJ2-7; tentatively, D is TRBD2 (5 bases). The CDR3 is 14 residues long. Trimming took 2 bases from V and 4 from J, leaving 13 bases between them. Germline lookup yields CDR1 SGHDT and CDR2 YYEEEE. CDR3 sequence reads: CASSFRGIPYEQYF. In DNA, the CDR3 is TGTGCCAGCAGCTTTAGAGGGATCCCGTACGAGCAGTACTTC.

The chain has TRBV6-5 and TRBJ2-2; D might be TRBD2 (6 bases). Germline assignment: CDR1 MNHEY and CDR2 SVGAGI. Trimming shortened V by 6 bases and J by 3 bases, and 14 bases separated the two germline ends. The CDR3 covers 15 residues. CDR3 region: CASSKNGGHTGELFF. The CDR3 DNA sequence: TGTGCCAGCAGCAAGAATGGAGGGCACACCGGGGAGCTGTTTTTT.

The rearrangement links TRBV15 to TRBJ2-1; 11 bases are a match to TRBD2. This CDR3 is 15 amino acids long. J gave up 9 bases and V 1 base, and 5 bases lay outside the gene matches. The germline gives CDR1 LNHNV, CDR2 YYDKDF (reference sequence). The CDR3, as DNA: TGTGCCACCAGCAGAGTAGCGGGGGGGCCAGGTGAGCAGTTCTTC. It translates to CATSRVAGGPGEQFF.

The DNA for the CDR3 is TGTGCCAGCAGCTTAGAGGCAGGGAGTTTCTTTGGCACAGATACGCAGTATTTT. Amino acid sequence: CASSLEAGSFFGTDTQYF. The chain has TRBV7-2 and TRBJ2-3; TRBD1 or TRBD2 may be the D gene (5 bases each). Germline V CDR1 and CDR2: SGHTA, FQGNSA. CDR3 size: 18 residues. V was cut by 1 base and J by 1 base, with 18 bases left in between.

This clone was seen once. The gene calls are TRBV7-2 and TRBJ2-2, with D tentatively TRBD2 (6 bases). V was shortened by 4 bases and J by 4 bases, with 13 bases between the two germline ends. The CDR3 extends over 15 amino acids. Germline loops: CDR1 SGHTA, CDR2 FQGNSA. The CDR3 spells CASSSRDSLTGELFF. In DNA, the CDR3 is TGTGCCAGCAGCTCCCGGGACTCCCTCACCGGGGAGCTGTTTTTT.

This rearrangement joins TRBV15 to TRBJ1-2, with TRBD1 as a possible D gene (6 bases). The length of the CDR3 is 15 residues. The V gene lost 1 base and the J gene lost 3 bases, with 12 bases spanning the gap. Germline CDR1 is LNHNV and CDR2 is YYDKDF (reference sequence). DNA of the CDR3: TGTGCCACCAGCAGAGCTCCCCCAGGGGACTATGGCTACACCTTC. Amino acids: CATSRAPPGDYGYTF.

The CDR3 reads CASRGAGGTGNQPQHF. For the CDR3, the DNA is TGTGCCAGCAGGGGCGCCGGAGGGACAGGCAATCAGCCCCAGCATTTT. V and J are TRBV28 and TRBJ1-5; 7 nucleotides align to TRBD1. The CDR3 is 16 residues long. Looked up from germline, CDR1 is MDHEN and CDR2 is SYDVKM. Trimming cost V 6 bases and J 2 bases; bases outside gene matches: 10.

V usage is TRBV9 and J usage is TRBJ1-2, with D uncertain. The ends were cut back, 4 bases at V and 11 bases at J, with 24 bases in the middle. Germline assignment: CDR1 SGDLS and CDR2 YYNGEE. The CDR3 length is 15 residues. As DNA, the CDR3 is TGTGCCAGCAGCCCCAGGCCCCTCGACCCCCTTAAGTACACCTTC. Its translation: CASSPRPLDPLKYTF.

The genes are TRBV19 and TRBJ2-3; possibly TRBD1 for D (6 bases). Looked up from germline, CDR1 is LNHDA and CDR2 is SQIVND (reference sequence). V was cut by 4 bases and J by 2 bases, with 10 bases left in between. The CDR3 loop spans 14 amino acids. The CDR3 DNA follows: TGTGCCAGTAGTACTCGACAGGACACAGATACGCAGTATTTT. Translation: CASSTRQDTDTQYF.

This clone turned up a few times. The chain recombines TRBV5-1 with TRBJ1-3; 8 bases match TRBD1. J was trimmed by 4 bases and V by 5 bases; bases with no gene match: 8. Germline assignment: CDR1 SGHRS and CDR2 YFSETQ. CDR3 size: 15 residues. The CDR3 region is CASRPTGVAGNTIYF. The CDR3 region has the DNA TGCGCCAGCAGGCCGACAGGGGTTGCCGGAAACACCATATATTTT. Variable domain in full (rest from reference TRBV5-1 and TRBJ1-3): KAGVTQTPRYLIKTRGQQVTLSCSPISGHRSVSWYQQTPGQGLQFLFEYFSETQRNKGNFPGRFSGRQFSNSRSEMNVSTLELGDSALYLCASRPTGVAGNTIYFGEGSWLTVV.

This chain joins TRBV6-5 and TRBJ2-1; 8 bases agree with TRBD2. The germline V gene has CDR1 MNHEY and CDR2 SVGAGI. With 0 bases clipped from V and 6 bases from J, the junction kept 1 base outside the gene matches. This CDR3 spans 14 amino acids. DNA for the CDR3: TGTGCCAGCAGTTACTCCGGGACTAGCAATGAGCAGTTCTTC. This sequence encodes CASSYSGTSNEQFF.

V usage is TRBV28 and J usage is TRBJ2-6; D gene uncertain. This CDR3 comprises 16 residues. Germline lookup yields CDR1 MDHEN and CDR2 SYDVKM. The V and J ends lost 8 bases and 0 bases respectively, with 14 bases between them. Here the CDR3 DNA reads TGTGCCAGCCGACGTAGGCAGCACTCTGGGGCCAACGTCCTGACTTTC. Translating it yields CASRRRQHSGANVLTF.

The J gene is TRBJ1-1, the V gene TRBV4-1, with D uncertain. This CDR3 spans 15 amino acids. Germline CDR1 reads MGHRA; CDR2 reads YSYEKL. Trimming shortened V by 0 bases and J by 4 bases, and 12 bases separated the two germline ends. The CDR3 DNA sequence: TGCGCCAGCAGCCAAGATGTTTGGGGAGGCACTGAAGCTTTCTTT. This gives the protein CASSQDVWGGTEAFF.

The chain combines TRBV5-1 with TRBJ1-2; D remains ambiguous. Per the germline V gene, CDR1 is SGHRS and CDR2 is YFSETQ. This CDR3 is 13 amino acids long. V was shortened by 0 bases and J by 4 bases, with 7 bases between the two germline ends. CDR3: CASSLGQFYGYTF. The CDR3 DNA is TGCGCCAGCAGCTTGGGGCAGTTCTATGGCTACACCTTC. The full variable domain, rest sourced from reference TRBV5-1 and TRBJ1-2, is KAGVTQTPRYLIKTRGQQVTLSCSPISGHRSVSWYQQTPGQGLQFLFEYFSETQRNKGNFPGRFSGRQFSNSRSEMNVSTLELGDSALYLCASSLGQFYGYTFGSGTRLTVV.

The chain links TRBV14 to TRBJ2-5; D is perhaps TRBD2 (6 bases). The CDR3 is 16 residues long. Trimming removed 2 bases at V and 0 bases at J, with 13 bases between. Germline CDR1 reads SGHDN; CDR2 reads FVKESK. In DNA, the CDR3 is TGTGCCAGCAGCCAAACGGGACTCCCGTACCAAGAGACCCAGTACTTC. It encodes CASSQTGLPYQETQYF. Filled out from reference TRBV14 and TRBJ2-5, the complete variable domain reads EAGVTQFPSHSVIEKGQTVTLRCDPISGHDNLYWYRRVMGKEIKFLLHFVKESKQDESGMPNNRFLAERTGGTYSTLKVQPAELEDSGVYFCASSQTGLPYQETQYFGPGTRLLVL.